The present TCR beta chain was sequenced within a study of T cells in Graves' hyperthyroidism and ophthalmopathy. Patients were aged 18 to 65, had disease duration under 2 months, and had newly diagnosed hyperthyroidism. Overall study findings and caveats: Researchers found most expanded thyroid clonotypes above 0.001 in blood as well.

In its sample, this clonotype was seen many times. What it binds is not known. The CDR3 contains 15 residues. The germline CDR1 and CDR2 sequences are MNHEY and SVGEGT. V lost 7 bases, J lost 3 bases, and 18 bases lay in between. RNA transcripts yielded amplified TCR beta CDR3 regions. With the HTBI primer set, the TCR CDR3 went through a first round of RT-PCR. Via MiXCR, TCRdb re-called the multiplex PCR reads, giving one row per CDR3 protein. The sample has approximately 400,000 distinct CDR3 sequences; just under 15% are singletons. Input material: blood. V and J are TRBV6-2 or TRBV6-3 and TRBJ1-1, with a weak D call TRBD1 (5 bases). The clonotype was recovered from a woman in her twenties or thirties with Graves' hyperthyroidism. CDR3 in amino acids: CASTGHLNRDTEAFF. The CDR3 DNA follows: TGTGCCAGCACTGGACACTTGAATCGGGACACTGAAGCTTTCTTT.